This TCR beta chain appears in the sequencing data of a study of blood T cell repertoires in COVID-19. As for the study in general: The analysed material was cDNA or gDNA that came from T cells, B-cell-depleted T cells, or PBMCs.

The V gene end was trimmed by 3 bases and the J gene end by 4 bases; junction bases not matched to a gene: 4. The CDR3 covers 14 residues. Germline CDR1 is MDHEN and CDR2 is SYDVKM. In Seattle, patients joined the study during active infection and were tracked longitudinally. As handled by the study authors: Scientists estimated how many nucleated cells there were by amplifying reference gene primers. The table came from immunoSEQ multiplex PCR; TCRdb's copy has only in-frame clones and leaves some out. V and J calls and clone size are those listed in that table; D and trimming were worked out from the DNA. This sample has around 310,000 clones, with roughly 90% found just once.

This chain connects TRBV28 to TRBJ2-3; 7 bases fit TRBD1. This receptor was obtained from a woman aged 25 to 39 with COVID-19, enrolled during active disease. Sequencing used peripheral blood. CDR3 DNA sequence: TGTGCCAGCAGTTTGACAGGGAGTTCAGATACGCAGTATTTT. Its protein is CASSLTGSSDTQYF.